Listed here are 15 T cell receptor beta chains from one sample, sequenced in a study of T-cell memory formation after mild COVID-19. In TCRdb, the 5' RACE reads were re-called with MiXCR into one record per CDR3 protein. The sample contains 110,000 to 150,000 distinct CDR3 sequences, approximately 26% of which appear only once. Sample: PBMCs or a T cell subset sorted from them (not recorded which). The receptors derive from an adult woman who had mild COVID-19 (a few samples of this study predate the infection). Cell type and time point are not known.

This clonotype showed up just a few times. CDR3 sequence reads: CASSSPLVQESQDTQYF. The CDR3, as DNA: TGTGCCAGCAGCTCTCCTTTAGTCCAGGAGTCACAAGATACGCAGTATTTT. The V and J genes are TRBV7-9 and TRBJ2-3; D remains ambiguous. The CDR3 is 17 amino acids. Looked up from germline, CDR1 is SEHNR and CDR2 is FQNEAQ (reference sequence). V dropped 4 bases and J dropped 5 bases, with 22 bases sitting between them.

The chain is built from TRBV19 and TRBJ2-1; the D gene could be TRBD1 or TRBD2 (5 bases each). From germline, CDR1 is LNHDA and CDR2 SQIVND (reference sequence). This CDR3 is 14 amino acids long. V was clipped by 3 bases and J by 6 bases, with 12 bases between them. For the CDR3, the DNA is TGTGCCAGTAGTATCGCCGTGGGACCCAATGAGCAGTTCTTC. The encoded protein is CASSIAVGPNEQFF.

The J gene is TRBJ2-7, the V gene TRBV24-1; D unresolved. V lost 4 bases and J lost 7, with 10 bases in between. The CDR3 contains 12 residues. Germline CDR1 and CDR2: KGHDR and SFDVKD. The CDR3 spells CATSESVGEQYF. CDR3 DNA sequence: TGTGCCACCAGTGAATCAGTTGGAGAGCAGTACTTC.

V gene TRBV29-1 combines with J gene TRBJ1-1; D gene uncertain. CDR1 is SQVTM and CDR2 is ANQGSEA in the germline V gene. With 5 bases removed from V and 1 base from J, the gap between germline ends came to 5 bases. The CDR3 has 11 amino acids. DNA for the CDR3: TGCAGCGTTAGTGGGAACACTGAAGCTTTCTTT. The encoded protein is CSVSGNTEAFF.

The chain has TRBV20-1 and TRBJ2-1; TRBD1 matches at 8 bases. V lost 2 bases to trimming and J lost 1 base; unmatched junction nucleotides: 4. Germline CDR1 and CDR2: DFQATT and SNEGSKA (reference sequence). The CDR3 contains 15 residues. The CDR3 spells CSARPRGPSYNEQFF. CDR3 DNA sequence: TGCAGTGCTAGACCCAGGGGGCCATCCTACAATGAGCAGTTCTTC.

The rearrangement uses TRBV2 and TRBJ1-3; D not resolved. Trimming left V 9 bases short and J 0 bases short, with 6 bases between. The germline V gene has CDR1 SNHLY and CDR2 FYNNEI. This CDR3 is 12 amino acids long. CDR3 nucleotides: TGTGCCAGGAGCAGCTCTGGAAACACCATATATTTT. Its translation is CARSSSGNTIYF.

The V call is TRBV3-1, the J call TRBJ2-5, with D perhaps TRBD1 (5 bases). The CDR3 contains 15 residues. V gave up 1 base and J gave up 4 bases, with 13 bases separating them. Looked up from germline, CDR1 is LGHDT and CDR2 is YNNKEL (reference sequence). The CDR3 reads CASSQVPDSPETQYF. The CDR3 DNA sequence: TGTGCCAGCAGCCAAGTCCCCGACAGTCCAGAGACCCAGTACTTC.

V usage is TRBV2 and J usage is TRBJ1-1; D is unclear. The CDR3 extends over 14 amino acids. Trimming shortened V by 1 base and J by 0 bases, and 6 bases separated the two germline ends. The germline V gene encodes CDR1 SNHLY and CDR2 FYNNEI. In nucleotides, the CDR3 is TGTGCCAGCAGTGAAGAAGGCCTGAACACTGAAGCTTTCTTT. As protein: CASSEEGLNTEAFF.

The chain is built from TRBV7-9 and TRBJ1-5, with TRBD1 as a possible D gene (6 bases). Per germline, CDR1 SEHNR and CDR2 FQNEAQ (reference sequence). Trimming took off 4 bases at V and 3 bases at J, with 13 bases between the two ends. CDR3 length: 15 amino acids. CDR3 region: CASSSGRTVNQPQHF. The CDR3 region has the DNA TGTGCCAGCAGCTCCGGACGGACAGTCAATCAGCCCCAGCATTTT.

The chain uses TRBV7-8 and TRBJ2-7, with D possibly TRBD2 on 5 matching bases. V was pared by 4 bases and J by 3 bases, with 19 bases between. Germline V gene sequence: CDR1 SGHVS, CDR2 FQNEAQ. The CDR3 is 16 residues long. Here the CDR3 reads CASSSLGVGVLYEQYF. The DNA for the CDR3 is TGTGCCAGCAGCTCTCTCGGGGTCGGGGTCCTCTACGAGCAGTACTTC. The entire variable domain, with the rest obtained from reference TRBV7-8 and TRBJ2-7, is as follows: GAGVSQSPRYKVAKRGQDVALRCDPISGHVSLFWYQQALGQGPEFLTYFQNEAQLDKSGLPSDRFFAERPEGSVSTLKIQRTQQEDSAVYLCASSSLGVGVLYEQYFGPGTRLTVT.

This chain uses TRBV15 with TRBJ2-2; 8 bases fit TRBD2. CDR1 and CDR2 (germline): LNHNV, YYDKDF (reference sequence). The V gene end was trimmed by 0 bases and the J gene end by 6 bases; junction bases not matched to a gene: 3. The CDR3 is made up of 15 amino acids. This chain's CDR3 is CATSRDTGGPGELFF. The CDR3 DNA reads TGTGCCACCAGCAGAGATACGGGGGGGCCCGGGGAGCTGTTTTTT.

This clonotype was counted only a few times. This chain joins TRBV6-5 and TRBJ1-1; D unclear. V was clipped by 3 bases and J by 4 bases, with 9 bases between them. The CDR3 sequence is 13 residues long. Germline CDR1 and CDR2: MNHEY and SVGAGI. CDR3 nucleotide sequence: TGTGCCAGCAGTTATACCGAGGGCACTGAAGCTTTCTTT. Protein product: CASSYTEGTEAFF.

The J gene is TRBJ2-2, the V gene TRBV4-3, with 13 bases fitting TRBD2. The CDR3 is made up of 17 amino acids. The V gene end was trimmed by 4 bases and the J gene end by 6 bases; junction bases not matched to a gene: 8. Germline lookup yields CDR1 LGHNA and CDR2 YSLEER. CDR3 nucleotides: TGCGCCAGCAGCCTCCTGACTAGCGGGAGGAGCGCCGGGGAGCTGTTTTTT. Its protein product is CASSLLTSGRSAGELFF.

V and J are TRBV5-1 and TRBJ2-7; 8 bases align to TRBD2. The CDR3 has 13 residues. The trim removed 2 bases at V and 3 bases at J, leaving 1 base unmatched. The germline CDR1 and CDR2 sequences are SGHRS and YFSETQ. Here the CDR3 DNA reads TGCGCCAGCAGCTTCCGGGAGGGCTACGAGCAGTACTTC. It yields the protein CASSFREGYEQYF.

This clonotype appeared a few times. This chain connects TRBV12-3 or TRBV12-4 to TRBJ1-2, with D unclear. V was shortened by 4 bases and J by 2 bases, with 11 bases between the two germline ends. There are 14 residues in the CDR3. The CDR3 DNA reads TGTGCCAGCAGTTGGAGACGGACCAACTATGGCTACACCTTC. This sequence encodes CASSWRRTNYGYTF.